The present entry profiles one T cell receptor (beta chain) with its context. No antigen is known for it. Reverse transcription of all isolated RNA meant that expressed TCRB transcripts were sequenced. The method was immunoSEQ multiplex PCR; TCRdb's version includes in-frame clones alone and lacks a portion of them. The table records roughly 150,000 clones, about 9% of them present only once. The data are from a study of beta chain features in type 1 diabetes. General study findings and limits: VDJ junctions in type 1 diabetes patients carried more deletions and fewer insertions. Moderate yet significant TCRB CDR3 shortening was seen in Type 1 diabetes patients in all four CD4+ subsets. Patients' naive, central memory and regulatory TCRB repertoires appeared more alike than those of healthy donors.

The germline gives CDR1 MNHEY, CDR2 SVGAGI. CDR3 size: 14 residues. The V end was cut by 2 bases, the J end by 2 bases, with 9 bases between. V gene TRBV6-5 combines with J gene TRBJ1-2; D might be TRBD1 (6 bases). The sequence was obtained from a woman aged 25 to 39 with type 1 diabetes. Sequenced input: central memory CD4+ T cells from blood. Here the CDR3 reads CASSYAGVNYGYTF. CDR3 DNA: TGTGCCAGCAGTTACGCAGGGGTGAACTATGGCTACACCTTC.